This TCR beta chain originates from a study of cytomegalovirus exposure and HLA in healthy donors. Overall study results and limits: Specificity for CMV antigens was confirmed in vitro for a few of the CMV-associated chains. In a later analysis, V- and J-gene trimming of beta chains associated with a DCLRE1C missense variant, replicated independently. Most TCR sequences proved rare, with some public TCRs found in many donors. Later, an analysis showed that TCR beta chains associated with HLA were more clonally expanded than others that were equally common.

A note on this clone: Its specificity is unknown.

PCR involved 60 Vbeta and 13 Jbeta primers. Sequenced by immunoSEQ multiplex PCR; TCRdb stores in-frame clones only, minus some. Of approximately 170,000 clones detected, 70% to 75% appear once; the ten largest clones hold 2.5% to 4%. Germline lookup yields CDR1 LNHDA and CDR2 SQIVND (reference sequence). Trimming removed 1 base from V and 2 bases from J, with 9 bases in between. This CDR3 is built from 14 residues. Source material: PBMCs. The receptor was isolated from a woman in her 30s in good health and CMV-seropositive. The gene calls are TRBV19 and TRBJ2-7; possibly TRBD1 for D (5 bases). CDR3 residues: CASSIGGAPYEQYF. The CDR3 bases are TGTGCCAGTAGTATAGGGGGCGCGCCCTACGAGCAGTACTTC.